This TCR beta chain was observed in a study of blood T cell repertoires in COVID-19. Study-level information: The origin of the acute and convalescent COVID-19 samples was the United States, Italy and Spain. In each case, the material was cDNA or gDNA derived from T cells, B-cell-depleted T cells, or PBMCs.

Authors' data handling: Nucleated cell number was recorded as an estimate derived from reference gene primer amplification. This table comes from immunoSEQ multiplex PCR, and its TCRdb copy is limited to in-frame clones, with some not included. From that table come the V and J calls and clone size; the DNA was used to work out D and trimming. The sample lists under 55,000 clones, 79% occurring once. The ends were cut back, 3 bases at V and 8 bases at J, with 17 bases in the middle. The germline V gene has CDR1 SGDLS and CDR2 YYNGEE. The CDR3 spans 14 residues. The rearrangement links TRBV9 to TRBJ1-2, with D perhaps TRBD1 (6 bases). The TCR was taken from a man between 65 and 85 years old with acute or convalescent COVID-19. Sequencing used peripheral blood. This CDR3 reads CASSDGGGAKGYTF. In DNA, the CDR3 is TGTGCCAGCAGCGACGGAGGGGGGGCGAAGGGCTACACCTTC.